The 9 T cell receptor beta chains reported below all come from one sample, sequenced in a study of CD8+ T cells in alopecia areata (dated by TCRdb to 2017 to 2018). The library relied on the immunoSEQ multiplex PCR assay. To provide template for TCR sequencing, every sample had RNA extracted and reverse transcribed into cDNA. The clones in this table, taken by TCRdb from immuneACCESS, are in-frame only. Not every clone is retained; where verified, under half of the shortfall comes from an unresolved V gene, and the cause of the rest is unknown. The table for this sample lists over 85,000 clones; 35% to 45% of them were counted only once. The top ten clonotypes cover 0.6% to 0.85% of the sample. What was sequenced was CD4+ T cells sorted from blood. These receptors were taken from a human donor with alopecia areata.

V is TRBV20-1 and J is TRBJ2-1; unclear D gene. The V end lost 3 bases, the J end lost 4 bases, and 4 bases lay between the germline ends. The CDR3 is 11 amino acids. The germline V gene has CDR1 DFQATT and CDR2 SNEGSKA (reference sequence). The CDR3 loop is CSASDYNEQFF. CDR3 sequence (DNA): TGCAGTGCTAGCGATTACAATGAGCAGTTCTTC.

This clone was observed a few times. CDR3 region: CASSPRKMSSYNEQFF. CDR3 nucleotide sequence: TGTGCCAGCAGTCCGAGAAAGATGAGCTCCTACAATGAGCAGTTCTTC. The V gene is TRBV7-9, the J gene TRBJ2-1, with unresolved D. Trimming took off 6 bases at V and 0 bases at J, with 15 bases between the two ends. In germline, CDR1 is SEHNR, CDR2 FQNEAQ (reference sequence). CDR3 size: 16 residues. The whole variable domain, filled in from reference TRBV7-9 and TRBJ2-1, reads DTGVSQNPRHKITKRGQNVTFRCDPISEHNRLYWYRQTLGQGPEFLTYFQNEAQLEKSRLLSDRFSAERPKGSFSTLEIQRTEQGDSAMYLCASSPRKMSSYNEQFFGPGTRLTVL.

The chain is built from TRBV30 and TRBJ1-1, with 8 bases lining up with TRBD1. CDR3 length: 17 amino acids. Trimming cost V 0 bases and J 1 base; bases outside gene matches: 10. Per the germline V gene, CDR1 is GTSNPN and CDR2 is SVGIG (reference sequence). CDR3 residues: CAWSVLRSGGSNTEAFF. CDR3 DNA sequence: TGTGCCTGGAGTGTACTGAGGTCAGGGGGCTCGAACACTGAAGCTTTCTTT.

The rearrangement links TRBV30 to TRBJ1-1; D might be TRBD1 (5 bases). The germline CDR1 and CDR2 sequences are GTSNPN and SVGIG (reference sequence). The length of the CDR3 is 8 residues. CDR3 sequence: CSGGEAFF. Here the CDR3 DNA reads TGTTCGGGGGGTGAAGCTTTCTTT.

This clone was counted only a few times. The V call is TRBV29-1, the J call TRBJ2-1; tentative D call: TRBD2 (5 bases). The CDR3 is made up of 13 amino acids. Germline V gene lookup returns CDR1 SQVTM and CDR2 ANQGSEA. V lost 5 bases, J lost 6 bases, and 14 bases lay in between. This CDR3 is CSVSGRGSNEQFF. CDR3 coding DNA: TGCAGCGTTAGCGGTCGGGGATCCAATGAGCAGTTCTTC.

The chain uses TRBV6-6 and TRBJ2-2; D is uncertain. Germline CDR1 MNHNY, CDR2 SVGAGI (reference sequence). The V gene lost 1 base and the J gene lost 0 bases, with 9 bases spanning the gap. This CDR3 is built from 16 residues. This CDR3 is CASSYFKGANTGELFF. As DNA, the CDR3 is TGTGCCAGCAGTTACTTTAAGGGCGCGAACACCGGGGAGCTGTTTTTT.

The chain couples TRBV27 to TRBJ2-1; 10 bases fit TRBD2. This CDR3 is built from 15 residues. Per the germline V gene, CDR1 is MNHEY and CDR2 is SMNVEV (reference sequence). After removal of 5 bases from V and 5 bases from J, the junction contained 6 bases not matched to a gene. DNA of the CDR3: TGTGCCAGCAGTAGCGGGAGGGCCTTTGACAATGAGCAGTTCTTC. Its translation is CASSSGRAFDNEQFF.

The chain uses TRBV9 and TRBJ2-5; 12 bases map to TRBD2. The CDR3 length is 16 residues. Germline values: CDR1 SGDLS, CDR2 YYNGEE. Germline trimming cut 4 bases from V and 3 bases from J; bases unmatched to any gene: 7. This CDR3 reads CASSTSGLAGKETQYF. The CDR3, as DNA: TGTGCCAGCAGCACCAGCGGACTAGCGGGGAAAGAGACCCAGTACTTC.

The CDR3 DNA reads TGCAGCGTTGCTCGGGTGGGAGCCGGAGATACGCAGTATTTT. Amino acids: CSVARVGAGDTQYF. V and J are TRBV29-1 and TRBJ2-3; D perhaps matches TRBD2 (5 bases). The CDR3 length is 14 residues. Germline CDR1 and CDR2: SQVTM and ANQGSEA. V shed 4 bases and J shed 5 bases, with 16 bases lying between them.